One and the same sample provided the 23 T cell receptor beta chains below, sequenced in a study of T-cell reconstitution after alpha-beta-depleted transplantation in children. Unique molecular identifiers tagged the TCRbeta library. Each CDR3 protein is one row after TCRdb ran MiXCR on the PCR reads. The profile shows nearly 350,000 distinct CDR3 sequences, 16% of them singletons. The sample here was PBMCs, mostly from graft donor cells, taken 360 days after TCRalphabeta/CD19-depleted stem cell transplant. These receptors came from a male patient between 2 and 9 years old who had a stem cell transplant for acute lymphoblastic leukemia, so the T cells may come from the graft donor.

The V and J genes are TRBV7-9 and TRBJ1-1, with D maybe TRBD1 (5 bases). The CDR3 consists of 13 residues. V lost 10 bases to trimming and J lost 4 bases, with 16 bases between them. CDR1 and CDR2 from the germline V gene are SEHNR and FQNEAQ (reference sequence). CDR3 nucleotides: TGTGCCACCTCAGGGAGTAGGAGCACTGAAGCTTTCTTT. Its protein is CATSGSRSTEAFF. The whole variable domain, filled in from reference TRBV7-9 and TRBJ1-1, reads DTGVSQNPRHKITKRGQNVTFRCDPISEHNRLYWYRQTLGQGPEFLTYFQNEAQLEKSRLLSDRFSAERPKGSFSTLEIQRTEQGDSAMYLCATSGSRSTEAFFGQGTRLTVV.

This clonotype was recorded at least ten times. The chain couples TRBV4-3 to TRBJ2-3; 7 bases are a match to TRBD1. Germline CDR1 reads LGHNA; CDR2 reads YSLEER. The V segment lost 3 bases and the J segment 1 base; nucleotides outside the gene matches: 13. CDR3 length: 18 residues. The CDR3 region is CASSHGPSTGSRTDTQYF. In nucleotides, the CDR3 is TGCGCCAGCAGCCATGGGCCCTCGACAGGGAGCCGCACAGATACGCAGTATTTT.

The rearrangement uses TRBV20-1 and TRBJ1-1; TRBD1 might be the D (6 bases). Trimming cost V 2 bases and J 2 bases, with 18 bases left between them. Germline values: CDR1 DFQATT, CDR2 SNEGSKA (reference sequence). The CDR3 has 16 amino acids. In DNA, the CDR3 is TGCAGTGCTAGACCATATAAACAGGGTGGAAACACTGAAGCTTTCTTT. Its protein product is CSARPYKQGGNTEAFF.

The rearrangement links TRBV28 to TRBJ2-7, with TRBD1 identical over 8 bases. The CDR3 covers 14 residues. Germline values: CDR1 MDHEN, CDR2 SYDVKM. V gave up 4 bases and J gave up 3 bases; unmatched junction bases: 5. The CDR3 region has the DNA TGTGCCAGCAGTTCCAGGGGGCAAGACTACGAGCAGTACTTC. Translated: CASSSRGQDYEQYF.

CDR3 protein: CASSLRGTGNHEQYF. The CDR3 DNA follows: TGTGCCAGCAGCTTGAGAGGGACAGGCAACCACGAGCAGTACTTC. This chain joins TRBV5-5 and TRBJ2-7, with 8 nucleotides matching TRBD1. In germline, CDR1 is SGHKS, CDR2 YYEKEE (reference sequence). The V gene end was trimmed by 1 base and the J gene end by 5 bases; junction bases not matched to a gene: 8. CDR3 length: 15 amino acids. Full variable domain (outside the CDR3, taken from reference TRBV5-5 and TRBJ2-7): DAGVTQSPTHLIKTRGQQVTLRCSPISGHKSVSWYQQVLGQGPQFIFQYYEKEERGRGNFPDRFSARQFPNYSSELNVNALLLGDSALYLCASSLRGTGNHEQYFGPGTRLTVT.

The chain has TRBV9 and TRBJ2-2; D is tentatively TRBD1 or TRBD2 (6 bases each). Trimming cost V 0 bases and J 5 bases, with 14 bases left between them. Germline lookup yields CDR1 SGDLS and CDR2 YYNGEE. The CDR3 spans 16 residues. The CDR3 loop reads CASSVAPGAGTGELFF. The CDR3 DNA is TGTGCCAGCAGCGTAGCTCCGGGGGCGGGGACCGGGGAGCTGTTTTTT.

The chain carries TRBV4-3 and TRBJ2-3; 10 bases are a match to TRBD1. The CDR3 is made up of 14 amino acids. Germline CDR1 and CDR2: LGHNA and YSLEER. Unmatched junction bases numbered 2, after V lost 3 bases and J lost 5 bases. The CDR3 DNA reads TGCGCCAGCAGCCATGGACAGGGGGAAGATACGCAGTATTTT. Encoded protein: CASSHGQGEDTQYF.

The chain joins TRBV7-9 to TRBJ1-4, with D perhaps TRBD1 (6 bases). V gave up 3 bases and J gave up 4 bases, with 15 bases separating them. This CDR3 is 16 amino acids long. Germline CDR1 reads SEHNR; CDR2 reads FQNEAQ (reference sequence). CDR3 bases: TGTGCCAGCAGCTTCCGGGGGGCAGCCTATAATGAAAAACTGTTTTTT. This encodes CASSFRGAAYNEKLFF. Filled out from reference TRBV7-9 and TRBJ1-4, the complete variable domain reads DTGVSQNPRHKITKRGQNVTFRCDPISEHNRLYWYRQTLGQGPEFLTYFQNEAQLEKSRLLSDRFSAERPKGSFSTLEIQRTEQGDSAMYLCASSFRGAAYNEKLFFGSGTQLSVL.

This clonotype was picked up many times. The chain is built from TRBV28 and TRBJ2-3, with D unresolved. The CDR3 consists of 13 residues. The germline gives CDR1 MDHEN, CDR2 SYDVKM. Trimming removed 2 bases at V and 5 bases at J, with 8 bases between. CDR3 DNA: TGTGCCAGCAGTTTACCTGGGATAGATACGCAGTATTTT. Amino acids: CASSLPGIDTQYF. The full variable domain, completed using reference TRBV28 and TRBJ2-3, is DVKVTQSSRYLVKRTGEKVFLECVQDMDHENMFWYRQDPGLGLRLIYFSYDVKMKEKGDIPEGYSVSREKKERFSLILESASTNQTSMYLCASSLPGIDTQYFGPGTRLTVL.

The rearrangement uses TRBV11-2 and TRBJ1-2; D unresolved. Germline loops: CDR1 SGHAT, CDR2 FQNNGV. This CDR3 is 14 amino acids long. The ends were cut back, 1 base at V and 3 bases at J, with 9 bases in the middle. The CDR3 DNA sequence: TGTGCCAGCAGCTTAGTGGCGGGCTACTATGGCTACACCTTC. Translation: CASSLVAGYYGYTF.

CDR3: CAWNSGTYNEQFF. The CDR3 nucleotides read TGTGCCTGGAATAGCGGGACCTACAATGAGCAGTTCTTC. The V and J genes are TRBV30 and TRBJ2-1; 8 bases are shared with TRBD2. Germline V CDR1 and CDR2: GTSNPN, SVGIG (reference sequence). J was trimmed by 2 bases and V by 4 bases; bases with no gene match: 1. CDR3 length: 13 amino acids.

In its sample, this clonotype was seen a few times. This chain joins TRBV7-8 and TRBJ2-1; D perhaps matches TRBD1 (5 bases). Germline V lookup: CDR1 SGHVS, CDR2 FQNEAQ. The CDR3 is made up of 15 amino acids. V lost 2 bases, J lost 0 bases, and 8 bases lay in between. In DNA form, the CDR3 reads TGTGCCAGCAGCTTAAAGGGGATCTCCTACAATGAGCAGTTCTTC. Amino acid sequence: CASSLKGISYNEQFF. The full variable domain, with the rest looked up from reference TRBV7-8 and TRBJ2-1, is GAGVSQSPRYKVAKRGQDVALRCDPISGHVSLFWYQQALGQGPEFLTYFQNEAQLDKSGLPSDRFFAERPEGSVSTLKIQRTQQEDSAVYLCASSLKGISYNEQFFGPGTRLTVL.

This clonotype was counted once. The chain links TRBV7-8 to TRBJ2-7; TRBD2 might be the D (5 bases). This CDR3 has 16 residues. In germline, CDR1 is SGHVS, CDR2 FQNEAQ. The V end was cut by 0 bases, the J end by 6 bases, with 18 bases between. The chain's CDR3 is CASSLARAALRVEQYF. CDR3 bases: TGTGCCAGCAGCTTAGCGAGGGCAGCTCTACGTGTCGAGCAGTACTTC. Using reference TRBV7-8 and TRBJ2-7 for the parts outside the CDR3, the full variable domain is GAGVSQSPRYKVAKRGQDVALRCDPISGHVSLFWYQQALGQGPEFLTYFQNEAQLDKSGLPSDRFFAERPEGSVSTLKIQRTQQEDSAVYLCASSLARAALRVEQYFGPGTRLTVT.

This clonotype was found a few times. The chain employs TRBV27 and TRBJ2-5; tentatively, D is TRBD1 (6 bases). The CDR3 runs 16 residues. The V and J ends lost 8 bases and 5 bases respectively, with 24 bases between them. Germline loops: CDR1 MNHEY, CDR2 SMNVEV (reference sequence). The CDR3 sequence is CASSHQRQALQETQYF. DNA of the CDR3: TGTGCCAGCTCGCACCAGAGACAGGCCCTACAGGAGACCCAGTACTTC.

This clonotype has just a few counts. This sequence joins TRBV7-2 and TRBJ1-1, with a weak D call TRBD1 (5 bases). The germline CDR1 and CDR2 sequences are SGHTA and FQGNSA. V lost 1 base and J 0 bases, leaving 15 bases between the germline ends. This CDR3 contains 17 residues. The DNA of the CDR3 is TGTGCCAGCAGCTTAGTGGGGACGGGGCTCCTGAACACTGAAGCTTTCTTT. It codes for CASSLVGTGLLNTEAFF.

The chain recombines TRBV9 with TRBJ2-2, with a tentative D call TRBD1 (5 bases). Germline lookup yields CDR1 SGDLS and CDR2 YYNGEE. The CDR3 length is 13 residues. The ends were cut back, 7 bases at V and 4 bases at J, with 11 bases in the middle. The CDR3 DNA reads TGTGCCAGCGCAAGGGGTCGCACCGGGGAGCTGTTTTTT. This codes for CASARGRTGELFF.

The V and J genes are TRBV14 and TRBJ2-2; D possibly matches TRBD1 or TRBD2 (5 bases each). Germline assignment: CDR1 SGHDN and CDR2 FVKESK. The CDR3 totals 15 residues. Trimming shortened V by 0 bases and J by 6 bases, and 11 bases separated the two germline ends. DNA of the CDR3: TGTGCCAGCAGCCAAGATTGGGGACGGGCCGGGGAGCTGTTTTTT. Residues: CASSQDWGRAGELFF.

The chain uses TRBV4-2 and TRBJ2-1, with a possible D match to TRBD2 (6 bases). CDR3 length: 16 amino acids. V was shortened by 6 bases and J by 6 bases, with 21 bases between the two germline ends. The germline CDR1 and CDR2 sequences are LGHNA and YNFKEQ. The CDR3 here is CASRRIGSGLINEQFF. The CDR3 nucleotides are TGTGCCAGCAGGAGAATAGGGTCGGGACTTATCAATGAGCAGTTCTTC.

V gene TRBV9 combines with J gene TRBJ2-3, with D unresolved. Germline lookup yields CDR1 SGDLS and CDR2 YYNGEE. Trimming cost V 1 base and J 1 base, with 10 bases left between them. The length of the CDR3 is 15 residues. The CDR3 coding sequence is TGTGCCAGCAGCGTAAACTCGGTAGGCACAGATACGCAGTATTTT. Its protein is CASSVNSVGTDTQYF.

This clonotype came up once. This rearrangement joins TRBV28 to TRBJ2-3, with TRBD2 matching 8 bases. The CDR3 length is 15 residues. Germline V gene sequence: CDR1 MDHEN, CDR2 SYDVKM. V gave up 5 bases and J gave up 4 bases; unmatched junction bases: 8. In nucleotides, the CDR3 is TGTGCCAGCAGTCCAGTGACTAGCGCCTCAGATACGCAGTATTTT. It encodes CASSPVTSASDTQYF.

The rearrangement joins TRBV27 to TRBJ2-5, with D possibly being TRBD2 (5 bases). V lost 4 bases and J lost 7, with 10 bases in between. The CDR3 contains 12 residues. Per germline, CDR1 MNHEY and CDR2 SMNVEV (reference sequence). This CDR3 is CASSSGFRTQYF. CDR3 coding DNA: TGTGCCAGCAGTTCGGGGTTCCGGACCCAGTACTTC.

The chain carries TRBV29-1 and TRBJ2-1, with 12 positions matching TRBD1. Germline lookup yields CDR1 SQVTM and CDR2 ANQGSEA. After removal of 1 base from V and 1 base from J, the junction contained 11 bases not matched to a gene. The CDR3 sequence is 19 residues long. CDR3 residues: CSVEGPGQGAARSYNEQFF. The CDR3 coding sequence is TGCAGCGTTGAAGGCCCGGGACAGGGGGCGGCAAGGTCCTACAATGAGCAGTTCTTC.

This clonotype turned up a few times. The chain carries TRBV5-5 and TRBJ2-7; the D gene is possibly TRBD2 (5 bases). Trimming pared 2 bases from V and 5 bases from J, leaving 23 bases between. This CDR3 comprises 17 residues. Germline lookup yields CDR1 SGHKS and CDR2 YYEKEE (reference sequence). The CDR3 spells CASSLGAPNGILHEQYF. The CDR3 DNA follows: TGTGCCAGCAGCTTAGGAGCACCCAACGGGATACTCCACGAGCAGTACTTC.